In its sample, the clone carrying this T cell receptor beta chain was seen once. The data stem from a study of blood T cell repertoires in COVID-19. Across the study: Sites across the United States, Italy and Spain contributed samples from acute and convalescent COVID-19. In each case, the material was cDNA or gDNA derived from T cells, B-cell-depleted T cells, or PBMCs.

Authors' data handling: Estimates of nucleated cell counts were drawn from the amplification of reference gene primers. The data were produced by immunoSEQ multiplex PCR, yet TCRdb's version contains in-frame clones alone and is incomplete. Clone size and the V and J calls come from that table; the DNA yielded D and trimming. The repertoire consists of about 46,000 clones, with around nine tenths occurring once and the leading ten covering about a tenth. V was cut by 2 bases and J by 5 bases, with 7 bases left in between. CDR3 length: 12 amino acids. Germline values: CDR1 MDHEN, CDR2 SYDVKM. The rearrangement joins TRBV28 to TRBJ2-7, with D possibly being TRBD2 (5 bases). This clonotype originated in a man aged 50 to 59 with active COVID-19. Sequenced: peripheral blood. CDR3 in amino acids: CASSLRRDEQYF. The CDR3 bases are TGTGCCAGCAGTTTAAGGCGGGACGAGCAGTACTTC.